Each of the 23 T cell receptor beta chains below was sequenced from the same sample in a study of shared clonotypes between healthy human individuals. TCRdb's copy holds only in-frame clones and misses some; the assay was immunoSEQ multiplex PCR. Found here are fewer than 400,000 clones, over 65% of them singletons; the top ten hold under 13%. Sequencing was done on a sample of memory CD4+ T cells sorted from blood. The subset: CD45RA-negative fraction. The receptor set was obtained from a man aged 30 to 39 in good health.

The rearrangement uses TRBV9 and TRBJ2-3, with D tentatively TRBD2 (5 bases). The V end was cut by 0 bases, the J end by 4 bases, with 15 bases between. The CDR3 has 16 residues. Per germline, CDR1 SGDLS and CDR2 YYNGEE. CDR3 loop: CASSVGSSHYADTQYF. Written as DNA, the CDR3 is TGTGCCAGCAGCGTAGGGTCTAGCCATTACGCAGATACGCAGTATTTT.

The chain couples TRBV6-5 to TRBJ2-2; D assignment may be TRBD1 or TRBD2 (5 bases each). This CDR3 spans 14 amino acids. With 2 bases removed from V and 6 bases from J, the gap between germline ends came to 10 bases. The germline CDR1 and CDR2 sequences are MNHEY and SVGAGI. CDR3: CASSYGGSAGELFF. Here the CDR3 DNA reads TGTGCCAGCAGTTACGGGGGTTCGGCCGGGGAGCTGTTTTTT.

The chain joins TRBV27 to TRBJ2-7, with TRBD2 matching 7 bases. The V gene's germline CDR1 is MNHEY and CDR2 SMNVEV (reference sequence). J lost 7 bases, V lost 2 bases, and 11 bases had no gene match. The CDR3 covers 15 residues. The CDR3 here is CASSLTSAGVGEQYF. CDR3 nucleotide sequence: TGTGCCAGCAGTTTAACGTCGGCGGGAGTGGGTGAGCAGTACTTC.

By sample fraction, this clone is medium-sized. As DNA, the CDR3 is TGTGCCAGCAGCAGTCGCCGCCCCGAGCAGTACTTC. This gives the protein CASSSRRPEQYF. The chain has TRBV21-1 and TRBJ2-7. TRBV21-1 is tagged as a pseudogene. This CDR3 region has 12 residues.

The chain joins TRBV28 to TRBJ2-1; 10 positions match TRBD2. Germline trimming cut 7 bases from V and 4 bases from J; bases unmatched to any gene: 7. The CDR3 totals 15 residues. Germline V gives CDR1 MDHEN, CDR2 SYDVKM. The CDR3 DNA reads TGTGCCAGCACCCAAACTAGCGGGGCGTACAATGAGCAGTTCTTC. Translating it yields CASTQTSGAYNEQFF.

J is TRBJ2-3 and V is TRBV7-2; possible D gene TRBD2, 6 bases. The CDR3 spans 14 residues. Germline CDR1 is SGHTA and CDR2 is FQGNSA. V was trimmed by 5 bases and J by 4 bases, leaving 13 bases between them. The CDR3 sequence is CASSQRERADTQYF. Here the CDR3 DNA reads TGTGCCAGCAGCCAACGAGAGCGGGCAGATACGCAGTATTTT.

This chain links TRBV18 with TRBJ2-7, with D possibly matching TRBD2 (6 bases). CDR1 is KGHSH, CDR2 LQKENI, per germline. Between the trimmed V and J ends, which lost 8 bases and 6 bases, there was a span of 17 bases. The CDR3 contains 13 residues. The CDR3 DNA is TGTGCCAGCGCTACGGGGGTGATCATCGAGCAGTACTTC. Encoded protein: CASATGVIIEQYF.

This rearrangement joins TRBV19 to TRBJ2-3, with a possible D match to TRBD2 (6 bases). Trimming cost V 4 bases and J 2 bases, with 7 bases left between them. CDR1 LNHDA and CDR2 SQIVND come from the germline V gene (reference sequence). The CDR3 contains 13 residues. In DNA, the CDR3 is TGTGCCAGTAGTAGGGGGGACACAGATACGCAGTATTTT. Translation gives CASSRGDTDTQYF.

The V gene is TRBV5-4, the J gene TRBJ2-1, with 7 bases that match TRBD2. The V segment lost 0 bases and the J segment 2 bases; nucleotides outside the gene matches: 2. The CDR3 loop spans 15 amino acids. Germline values: CDR1 SGHNT, CDR2 YYREEE (reference sequence). The CDR3 is CASSLAAGAYNEQFF. For the CDR3, the DNA is TGTGCCAGCAGCTTGGCGGCGGGAGCCTACAATGAGCAGTTCTTC.

The gene calls are TRBV7-8 and TRBJ2-1, with 9 nucleotides matching TRBD1. The germline V gene encodes CDR1 SGHVS and CDR2 FQNEAQ. V lost 5 bases to trimming and J lost 6 bases; unmatched junction nucleotides: 5. The CDR3 is 14 residues long. As DNA, the CDR3 is TGTGCCAGCAGCCGGGACAGGGTGGGCAATGAGCAGTTCTTC. Amino acids: CASSRDRVGNEQFF.

The chain combines TRBV11-3 with TRBJ2-5; no firm D call. Per the germline V gene, CDR1 is SGHNT and CDR2 is YENEEA. CDR3 length equals 13 residues. Trimming took off 4 bases at V and 5 bases at J, with 11 bases between the two ends. CDR3 in amino acids: CASSSYESETQYF. The DNA of the CDR3 is TGTGCCAGCAGCTCATATGAGTCGGAGACCCAGTACTTC.

The rearrangement links TRBV2 to TRBJ1-3; D is uncertain. CDR1 SNHLY and CDR2 FYNNEI come from the germline V gene. The CDR3 extends over 13 amino acids. V was pared by 4 bases and J by 0 bases, with 4 bases between. The CDR3 DNA reads as TGTGCCAGCAGTGTTTACTCTGGAAACACCATATATTTT. Its translation is CASSVYSGNTIYF.

This clone was detected ten times or more. The chain couples TRBV5-1 to TRBJ1-2; D not certain. The CDR3 has 15 amino acids. V was clipped by 6 bases and J by 4 bases, with 19 bases between them. The germline V gene encodes CDR1 SGHRS and CDR2 YFSETQ. The CDR3 DNA sequence: TGCGCCAGCACATTCACTTTCCTTCGAGGCTATGGCTACACCTTC. It translates to CASTFTFLRGYGYTF.

The chain couples TRBV6-5 to TRBJ2-2; D is uncertain. This CDR3 is built from 16 residues. V lost 0 bases to trimming and J lost 6 bases, with 14 bases between them. The germline CDR1 and CDR2 sequences are MNHEY and SVGAGI. This chain's CDR3 is CASSYSSLVAAGELFF. DNA of the CDR3: TGTGCCAGCAGTTACTCGTCGTTAGTGGCGGCCGGGGAGCTGTTTTTT.

This rearrangement joins TRBV19 to TRBJ1-1; no firm D call. V shed 7 bases and J shed 0 bases, with 9 bases lying between them. Germline CDR1 and CDR2: LNHDA and SQIVND (reference sequence). The CDR3 consists of 13 residues. CDR3 nucleotide sequence: TGTGCCAGTAACGGGGATATGAACACTGAAGCTTTCTTT. This codes for CASNGDMNTEAFF.

This clone came up once. The rearrangement links TRBV11-2 to TRBJ2-2, with no clear D. The germline V gene has CDR1 SGHAT and CDR2 FQNNGV. Trimming pared 2 bases from V and 4 bases from J, leaving 5 bases between. This CDR3 contains 13 residues. The CDR3 DNA follows: TGTGCCAGCAGCTTATTGCGCACCGGGGAGCTGTTTTTT. Its translation is CASSLLRTGELFF.

The chain is built from TRBV19 and TRBJ1-1; 9 bases agree with TRBD1. The ends lost 1 base at V and 1 base at J; junction bases unmatched: 7. In germline, CDR1 is LNHDA, CDR2 SQIVND (reference sequence). The CDR3 loop spans 17 amino acids. CDR3 loop: CASSIVGQGLRNTEAFF. As DNA, the CDR3 is TGTGCCAGTAGTATAGTAGGACAGGGGTTACGGAACACTGAAGCTTTCTTT.

The chain couples TRBV5-5 to TRBJ1-2; tentative D call: TRBD1 (5 bases). This CDR3 comprises 16 residues. Per the germline V gene, CDR1 is SGHKS and CDR2 is YYEKEE (reference sequence). V was pared by 4 bases and J by 5 bases, with 21 bases between. The CDR3 nucleotides read TGTGCCAGCAGCCCGACCCCCCGGGGGGTAACATATGGCTACACCTTC. It specifies CASSPTPRGVTYGYTF.

The chain carries TRBV5-4 and TRBJ2-7, with TRBD1 matching 8 bases. Germline V lookup: CDR1 SGHNT, CDR2 YYREEE (reference sequence). Losses at the gene ends were 0 bases for V and 0 bases for J; bases not matched to a gene: 5. The CDR3 covers 16 residues. The chain's CDR3 is CASSLAPGQDSYEQYF. The CDR3 bases are TGTGCCAGCAGCTTGGCCCCGGGACAGGACTCCTACGAGCAGTACTTC.

The J gene is TRBJ2-7, the V gene TRBV9, with 11 bases lining up with TRBD2. The CDR3 is 15 residues long. The germline gives CDR1 SGDLS, CDR2 YYNGEE. Trimming took 0 bases from V and 7 from J; bases not matched to a gene: 6. The CDR3 DNA is TGTGCCAGCAGCGTAGGAAGGCTAGCGGGAGGTGAGCAGTACTTC. Its protein product is CASSVGRLAGGEQYF.

The chain is built from TRBV29-1 and TRBJ1-2; D gene ambiguous. There are 13 residues in the CDR3. V lost 0 bases and J lost 8, with 13 bases in between. Germline lookup yields CDR1 SQVTM and CDR2 ANQGSEA. In DNA, the CDR3 is TGCAGCGTTGAAGACGGCAGATCGCGGGGCTACACCTTC. Protein: CSVEDGRSRGYTF. The variable domain in full, completed from reference TRBV29-1 and TRBJ1-2, reads SAVISQKPSRDICQRGTSLTIQCQVDSQVTMMFWYRQQPGQSLTLIATANQGSEATYESGFVIDKFPISRPNLTFSTLTVSNMSPEDSSIYLCSVEDGRSRGYTFGSGTRLTVV.

As to this clone: It differs at one base from a far larger clone, so likely a read error. V gene TRBV18 combines with J gene TRBJ2-3; D tentatively reads TRBD1 or TRBD2 (6 bases each). Germline-derived CDR1 and CDR2 are KGHSH and LQKENI. This CDR3 has 18 residues. CDR3 DNA sequence: TGTGCCAGCTCACCACCGAGGGGGGCTAAGGCACACGCAGATATGCAGTATTTT. This translates into CASSPPRGAKAHADMQYF.

The J gene is TRBJ2-7, the V gene TRBV7-8; TRBD1 matches 7 bases. This CDR3 contains 12 residues. V shed 5 bases, J shed 4 bases, and the junction held 2 bases outside the gene matches. Germline V gives CDR1 SGHVS, CDR2 FQNEAQ. Written as DNA, the CDR3 is TGTGCCAGCAGCCGACAGGGTTACGAGCAGTACTTC. Its protein is CASSRQGYEQYF.